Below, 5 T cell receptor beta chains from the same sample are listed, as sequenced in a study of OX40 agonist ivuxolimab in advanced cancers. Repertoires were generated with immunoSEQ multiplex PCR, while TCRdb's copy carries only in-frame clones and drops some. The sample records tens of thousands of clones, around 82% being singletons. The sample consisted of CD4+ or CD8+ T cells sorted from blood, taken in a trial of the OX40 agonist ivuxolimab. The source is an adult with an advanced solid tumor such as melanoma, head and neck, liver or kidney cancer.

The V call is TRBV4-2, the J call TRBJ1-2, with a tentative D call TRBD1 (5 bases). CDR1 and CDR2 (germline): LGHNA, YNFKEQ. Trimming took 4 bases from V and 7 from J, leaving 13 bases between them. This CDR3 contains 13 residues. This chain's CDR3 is CASSPSGVGGYTF. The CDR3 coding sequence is TGTGCCAGCAGCCCGTCGGGGGTGGGTGGCTACACCTTC.

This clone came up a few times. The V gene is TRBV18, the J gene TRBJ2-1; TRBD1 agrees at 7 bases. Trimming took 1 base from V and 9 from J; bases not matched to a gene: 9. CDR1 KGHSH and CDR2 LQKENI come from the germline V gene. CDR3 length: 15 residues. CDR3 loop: CASSPRNRGQGEQFF. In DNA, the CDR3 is TGTGCCAGCTCACCACGGAACAGGGGCCAGGGTGAGCAGTTCTTC.

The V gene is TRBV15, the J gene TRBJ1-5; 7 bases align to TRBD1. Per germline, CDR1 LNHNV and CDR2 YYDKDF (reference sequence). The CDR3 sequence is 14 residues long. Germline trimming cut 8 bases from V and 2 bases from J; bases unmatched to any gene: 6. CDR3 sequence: CATQGDLGNQPQHF. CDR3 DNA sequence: TGTGCCACCCAGGGGGATCTAGGCAATCAGCCCCAGCATTTT.

The chain's CDR3 is CASSLALAGADTQYF. CDR3 nucleotides: TGTGCCAGCAGCTTAGCGCTGGCGGGGGCAGATACGCAGTATTTT. This sequence joins TRBV7-2 and TRBJ2-3; 7 nucleotides match TRBD2. The CDR3 sequence is 15 residues long. Per the germline V gene, CDR1 is SGHTA and CDR2 is FQGNSA. The V gene end was trimmed by 0 bases and the J gene end by 4 bases; junction bases not matched to a gene: 4.

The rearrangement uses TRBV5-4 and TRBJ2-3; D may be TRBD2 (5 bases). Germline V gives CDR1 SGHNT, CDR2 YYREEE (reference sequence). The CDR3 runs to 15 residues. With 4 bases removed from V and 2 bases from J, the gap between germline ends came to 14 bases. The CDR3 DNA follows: TGTGCCAGCAGCCAAGATCGGCGGGTCACAGATACGCAGTATTTT. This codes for CASSQDRRVTDTQYF. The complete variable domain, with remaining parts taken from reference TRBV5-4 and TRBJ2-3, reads ETGVTQSPTHLIKTRGQQVTLRCSSQSGHNTVSWYQQALGQGPQFIFQYYREEENGRGNFPPRFSGLQFPNYSSELNVNALELDDSALYLCASSQDRRVTDTQYFGPGTRLTVL.